The rows below give T cell receptor beta chains drawn from one sample of a study of blood T cell repertoires in COVID-19. The repertoire was sequenced with immunoSEQ multiplex PCR; TCRdb's copy has only in-frame clones and lacks some. The sample carries over 150,000 clones, more than 85% recorded once. Input material: peripheral blood. These receptors were taken from a man aged 45-65 years with acute or convalescent COVID-19. Both conserved end residues are part of each CDR3. The order of the fields is D gene, V gene, clone size, J gene, CDR3 protein, CDR3 DNA. D genes are given only for firm matches. Clone sizes are given selectively: once, few, many, or a class where the clone is expanded.

D gene: -
V gene: TRBV7-9
clone size: once
J gene: TRBJ2-3
CDR3 protein: CASSLRAPDTQYF
CDR3 DNA: TGTGCCAGCAGCTTAAGAGCCCCAGATACGCAGTATTTT

D gene: TRBD1
V gene: TRBV15
clone size: -
J gene: TRBJ2-2
CDR3 protein: CATTGANTGELFF
CDR3 DNA: TGTGCCACGACAGGGGCGAACACCGGGGAGCTGTTTTTT

D gene: -
V gene: TRBV28
clone size: -
J gene: TRBJ2-7
CDR3 protein: CASSLYGTSYEQYF
CDR3 DNA: TGTGCCAGCAGTTTATATGGCACCTCCTACGAGCAGTACTTC

D gene: -
V gene: TRBV7-9
clone size: -
J gene: TRBJ2-7
CDR3 protein: CASSLTTLLRF
CDR3 DNA: TGTGCCAGCAGCCTCACTACGCTTCTGCGCTTC

D gene: -
V gene: TRBV2
clone size: -
J gene: TRBJ2-7
CDR3 protein: CASSEGGRQGVPYEQYF
CDR3 DNA: TGTGCCAGCAGTGAAGGTGGACGACAAGGGGTACCCTACGAGCAGTACTTC

D gene: TRBD1
V gene: TRBV5-1
clone size: -
J gene: TRBJ2-2
CDR3 protein: CASSPGTGFGTGELFF
CDR3 DNA: TGCGCCAGCAGCCCTGGGACAGGGTTCGGCACCGGGGAGCTGTTTTTT

D gene: -
V gene: TRBV6-6
clone size: -
J gene: TRBJ2-5
CDR3 protein: CASSYTPGEETQYF
CDR3 DNA: TGTGCCAGCAGTTACACCCCGGGAGAAGAGACCCAGTACTTC

D gene: TRBD2
V gene: TRBV10-3
clone size: -
J gene: TRBJ2-2
CDR3 protein: CAISEPEWGGLNTGELFF
CDR3 DNA: TGTGCCATCAGTGAGCCGGAATGGGGGGGTCTGAACACCGGGGAGCTGTTTTTT

D gene: TRBD1
V gene: TRBV9
clone size: -
J gene: TRBJ1-1
CDR3 protein: CASSGNRGHDTEAFF
CDR3 DNA: TGTGCCAGCAGCGGAAACAGGGGGCACGACACTGAAGCTTTCTTT

D gene: -
V gene: TRBV6-2/TRBV6-3
clone size: -
J gene: TRBJ1-6
CDR3 protein: CASSYGFGRGNSPLHF
CDR3 DNA: TGTGCCAGCAGTTACGGGTTTGGCAGGGGAAATTCACCCCTCCACTTT

D gene: -
V gene: TRBV3-1/TRBV3-2
clone size: few
J gene: TRBJ1-5
CDR3 protein: CASSRQGNQPQHF
CDR3 DNA: TGTGCCAGCAGCCGACAGGGCAATCAGCCCCAGCATTTT

D gene: TRBD2
V gene: TRBV7-8
clone size: -
J gene: TRBJ2-1
CDR3 protein: CASSYKRLAGAYNEQFF
CDR3 DNA: TGTGCCAGCAGTTACAAGAGGCTAGCGGGGGCCTACAATGAGCAGTTCTTC

D gene: TRBD2
V gene: TRBV27
clone size: -
J gene: TRBJ2-1
CDR3 protein: CASASGSSYNEQFF
CDR3 DNA: TGTGCCAGCGCAAGCGGGAGCTCCTACAATGAGCAGTTCTTC

D gene: -
V gene: TRBV28
clone size: -
J gene: TRBJ2-5
CDR3 protein: CASSSGAGGETQYF
CDR3 DNA: TGTGCCTCATCCTCGGGAGCAGGAGGAGAGACCCAGTACTTC

D gene: TRBD1
V gene: TRBV2
clone size: -
J gene: TRBJ1-5
CDR3 protein: CASTDRGSNQPQHF
CDR3 DNA: TGTGCCAGCACAGACAGGGGTAGCAATCAGCCCCAGCATTTT

D gene: -
V gene: TRBV3-1/TRBV3-2
clone size: -
J gene: TRBJ2-5
CDR3 protein: CASSHPYGIGRMETQYF
CDR3 DNA: TGTGCCAGCAGCCACCCGTACGGGATTGGGCGTATGGAGACCCAGTACTTC

D gene: TRBD1
V gene: TRBV28
clone size: -
J gene: TRBJ2-5
CDR3 protein: CASSHGQGAGETQYF
CDR3 DNA: TGTGCCAGCAGCCACGGACAGGGGGCCGGAGAGACCCAGTACTTC

D gene: -
V gene: TRBV7-6
clone size: -
J gene: TRBJ2-3
CDR3 protein: CASSLVVGARTSDTQYF
CDR3 DNA: TGTGCCAGCAGCTTAGTCGTGGGGGCTCGTACCTCAGATACGCAGTATTTT

D gene: TRBD1
V gene: TRBV14
clone size: -
J gene: TRBJ2-7
CDR3 protein: CASSPGQGAYEQYF
CDR3 DNA: TGTGCCAGCAGCCCGGGACAGGGTGCCTACGAGCAGTACTTC

D gene: -
V gene: TRBV14
clone size: -
J gene: TRBJ1-2
CDR3 protein: CASSPQGRAYGYTF
CDR3 DNA: TGTGCCAGCAGCCCTCAGGGGAGGGCCTATGGCTACACCTTC

D gene: TRBD1
V gene: TRBV27
clone size: -
J gene: TRBJ1-2
CDR3 protein: CASSFLGQKPGSETNYGYTF
CDR3 DNA: TGTGCCAGCAGTTTTTTGGGACAGAAGCCGGGATCGGAGACTAACTATGGCTACACCTTC

D gene: TRBD1
V gene: TRBV7-9
clone size: -
J gene: TRBJ2-1
CDR3 protein: CASSPGQGIRNEQFF
CDR3 DNA: TGTGCCAGCAGCCCGGGACAGGGGATCCGCAATGAGCAGTTCTTC

D gene: -
V gene: TRBV4-1
clone size: once
J gene: TRBJ1-5
CDR3 protein: CASSQDGRGRQPQHF
CDR3 DNA: TGCGCCAGCAGCCAGGACGGGAGGGGGAGACAGCCCCAGCATTTT

D gene: TRBD1
V gene: TRBV28
clone size: -
J gene: TRBJ2-1
CDR3 protein: CASSYGTGPGNEQFF
CDR3 DNA: TGTGCCAGCAGTTACGGGACAGGGCCGGGCAATGAGCAGTTCTTC

D gene: -
V gene: TRBV28
clone size: -
J gene: TRBJ2-2
CDR3 protein: CASSLNTGELFF
CDR3 DNA: TGTGCCAGCAGCCTCAACACCGGGGAGCTGTTTTTT

D gene: -
V gene: TRBV25-1
clone size: -
J gene: TRBJ1-2
CDR3 protein: CASLGSKADGYTF
CDR3 DNA: TGTGCCAGCCTGGGCTCAAAGGCTGATGGCTACACCTTC

D gene: -
V gene: TRBV5-1
clone size: -
J gene: TRBJ2-5
CDR3 protein: CASSLEKGGGSETQYF
CDR3 DNA: TGCGCCAGCAGCTTGGAAAAAGGGGGAGGGTCTGAGACCCAGTACTTC